Listed here is a single TCR beta chain. The data were taken from a study of technical replicates of blood from several donors. Libraries were prepared by immunoSEQ multiplex PCR; TCRdb keeps only in-frame clonotypes and omits some of them. The sample lists fewer than 85,000 clones, 95% to 97% occurring once. After removal of 3 bases from V and 5 bases from J, the junction contained 6 bases not matched to a gene. Germline V CDR1 and CDR2: MDHEN, SYDVKM. The CDR3 spans 15 residues. The rearrangement links TRBV28 to TRBJ2-7; TRBD1 matches at 11 bases. The TCR was taken from a human donor in good health. The material sequenced was T cells isolated from PBMCs. The CDR3 sequence is CASSFPRDRGDEQYF. The CDR3 coding sequence is TGTGCCAGCAGTTTCCCCCGGGACAGGGGGGACGAGCAGTACTTC.